One sample yielded the 10 T cell receptor beta chains listed below, sequenced in a study of blood T cell repertoires in COVID-19. Some clones are missing from TCRdb's copy, which holds only in-frame ones; the method was immunoSEQ multiplex PCR. This sample has 200,000 to 300,000 clones, with roughly 90% found just once. The sequencing input was peripheral blood. The source of these receptors is a man aged 25 to 45 with active or convalescent COVID-19.

This clone was counted a few times. The chain couples TRBV13 to TRBJ1-5; D uncertain. Trimming stripped 2 bases from V and 5 bases from J, with 4 bases between. This CDR3 is 12 amino acids long. Germline-derived CDR1 and CDR2 are PRHDT and FYEKMQ (reference sequence). In nucleotides, the CDR3 is TGTGCCAGCAGCTTATCGGATCAGCCCCAGCATTTT. Translation gives CASSLSDQPQHF.

This chain uses TRBV7-8 with TRBJ2-7; 7 nucleotides line up with TRBD2. This CDR3 spans 14 amino acids. The germline V gene has CDR1 SGHVS and CDR2 FQNEAQ. Unmatched junction bases numbered 3, after V lost 1 base and J lost 3 bases. This chain's CDR3 is CASSLGASGYEQYF. CDR3 bases: TGTGCCAGCAGCTTAGGGGCTAGCGGCTACGAGCAGTACTTC.

A note on this clone: At one of its ends the junction is not consistent with the germline gene, which may arise from a read error. The gene calls are TRBV5-6 and TRBJ2-7; 7 nucleotides match TRBD2. The CDR3 is made up of 14 amino acids. Germline V CDR1 and CDR2: SGHDT, YYEEEE. CDR3 sequence: CANSPGPGRDEQYF. The CDR3 nucleotides read TGTGCCAACAGCCCGGGGCCAGGGAGGGACGAGCAGTACTTC. Together with reference TRBV5-6 and TRBJ2-7, the CDR3 gives the full variable domain: DAGVTQSPTHLIKTRGQQVTLRCSPKSGHDTVSWYQQALGQGPQFIFQYYEEEERQRGNFPDRFSGHQFPNYSSELNVNALLLGDSALYLCANSPGPGRDEQYFGPGTRLTVT.

In its sample, this clone was seen a few times. The chain has TRBV10-3 and TRBJ2-3, with D unclear. V gave up 6 bases and J gave up 3 bases, with 19 bases separating them. Looked up from germline, CDR1 is ENHRY and CDR2 is SYGVKD. The CDR3 is 16 amino acids. The CDR3 nucleotides are TGTGCCATCAGCCAGCTCGGATCAGTCGGGACAGATACGCAGTATTTT. Protein: CAISQLGSVGTDTQYF.

This sequence joins TRBV7-9 and TRBJ1-1; D call uncertain. Trimming removed 5 bases at V and 0 bases at J, with 10 bases between. Looked up from germline, CDR1 is SEHNR and CDR2 is FQNEAQ (reference sequence). The CDR3 consists of 14 residues. The CDR3 loop is CASSVTSVNTEAFF. The CDR3 DNA is TGTGCCAGCAGCGTAACTTCCGTGAACACTGAAGCTTTCTTT.

This clone was seen a handful of times. The chain combines TRBV6-6 with TRBJ1-1, with D unresolved. This CDR3 is built from 13 residues. Looked up from germline, CDR1 is MNHNY and CDR2 is SVGAGI (reference sequence). The ends were cut back, 2 bases at V and 5 bases at J, with 9 bases in the middle. In DNA, the CDR3 is TGTGCCAGCAGTTACACCGGGAATACTGAAGCTTTCTTT. Amino acids: CASSYTGNTEAFF.

V is TRBV30 and J is TRBJ1-2; TRBD1 aligns across 10 bases. Looked up from germline, CDR1 is GTSNPN and CDR2 is SVGIG (reference sequence). The CDR3 loop spans 14 amino acids. After removal of 3 bases from V and 8 bases from J, the junction contained 9 bases not matched to a gene. Written as DNA, the CDR3 is TGTGCCTGGAGCGCGGGACAGGGGTATGGAGGCTACACCTTC. Translating it yields CAWSAGQGYGGYTF.

A remark on this clone: The DNA is omitted, as the CDR3 cannot be located on it reliably, and the CDR3 follows TCRdb's listing. The chain recombines TRBV10-2 with TRBJ1-5. The CDR3 spans 13 residues, counting both ends. CDR1 and CDR2 (germline): WSHSY, SAAADI. CDR3 in amino acids: CASSTSVNQPQHF.

The chain employs TRBV25-1 and TRBJ2-2; 9 bases map to TRBD2. This CDR3 is built from 17 residues. Trimming cost V 1 base and J 1 base; bases outside gene matches: 4. Germline V CDR1 and CDR2: MGHDK, SYGVNS. CDR3 sequence (DNA): TGTGCCAGCAGTGAATGGCCTAGCGGGGAGAACACCGGGGAGCTGTTTTTT. It codes for CASSEWPSGENTGELFF.

V and J are TRBV6-2 or TRBV6-3 and TRBJ2-7; D perhaps matches TRBD2 (5 bases). The CDR3 has 12 amino acids. V dropped 2 bases and J dropped 7 bases, with 9 bases sitting between them. CDR1 and CDR2 from the germline V gene are MNHEY and SVGEGT. The CDR3 region is CASSYRGWEQYF. CDR3 bases: TGTGCCAGCAGTTACCGGGGTTGGGAGCAGTACTTC.